The rows below give T cell receptor beta chains drawn from one sample of a study of blood T cells in healthy people across ages. TCRdb re-called the 5' RACE reads through MiXCR, storing one row per CDR3 protein. Of more than 700,000 distinct CDR3 sequences listed, about 42% are singletons. The sequencing input was blood. Receptors originate from a man older than 75 in good health. Both conserved end residues are part of each CDR3. D genes are given only for firm matches. Only some rows state a clone size, as once, few, many or a class for expanded clones.

TRBV27	.	TRBJ2-6	many	TGTGCCAGCAGTTTATTAGGGGCTGGGGCCAACGTCCTGACTTTC	CASSLLGAGANVLTF
TRBV7-2	.	TRBJ2-1	.	TGTGCCAGCAGCGGGACGGGCAGGGCGGGTGAGCAGTTCTTC	CASSGTGRAGEQFF
TRBV27	.	TRBJ2-1	.	TGTGCCAGCAGTTTAGCTGTAATCACTCTCAGGGGTGAGCAGTTCTTC	CASSLAVITLRGEQFF
TRBV7-9	TRBD1	TRBJ1-2	.	TGTGCCAGCAGCATATCACAGGGGATTGGCTACACCTTC	CASSISQGIGYTF
TRBV7-8	TRBD2	TRBJ2-7	.	TGTGCCAGCAGCTTAGTCGCGGGAGGGCGGGCTTACGAGCAGTACTTC	CASSLVAGGRAYEQYF
TRBV7-2	TRBD2	TRBJ2-4	.	TGTGCCAGCAGCCCCACACTAGCGGGGGCCAAAAACATTCAGTACTTC	CASSPTLAGAKNIQYF
TRBV20-1	.	TRBJ2-7	.	TGCAGTGCCCGAGTCCCGGTTTTGGTCGAGCAGTACTTC	CSARVPVLVEQYF
TRBV5-1	TRBD1	TRBJ2-7	.	TGCGCCAGCCGCTCAGGGGGTGGGTCCTACGAGCAGTACTTC	CASRSGGGSYEQYF
TRBV5-1	TRBD2	TRBJ2-5	.	TGCGCCAGCAGCTTGGATGTTAGCGGGAGGGCCAATGAGCAGTACTTC	CASSLDVSGRANEQYF
TRBV20-1	.	TRBJ2-7	.	TGCAGTGCTAGGACTTTGAGCTCCTACGAGCAGTACTTC	CSARTLSSYEQYF
TRBV7-2	.	TRBJ2-2	few	TGTGCCAGCAGCTATAGCGGGACAGGGCGGACCGGGGAGCTGTTTTTT	CASSYSGTGRTGELFF
TRBV6-1	.	TRBJ1-4	few	TGTGCCAGCAGGTCAAAGAACCGGGACGTCGATAATGAAAAACTGTTTTTT	CASRSKNRDVDNEKLFF
TRBV13	TRBD2	TRBJ2-3	once	TGTGCCAGCACCGCGACTAGCGGGAGTTCAGATACGCAGTATTTT	CASTATSGSSDTQYF
TRBV5-1	.	TRBJ2-1	few	TGCGCCAGCAGCTTGATCGCGGCTCGAGCTGGCAATGAGCAGTTCTTC	CASSLIAARAGNEQFF
TRBV7-2	TRBD2	TRBJ2-3	many	TGTGCCAGCAGCTTAACCGTAGCGGGAGCGGGGAGGGCAGATACGCAGTATTTT	CASSLTVAGAGRADTQYF
TRBV13	.	TRBJ1-2	.	TGTGCCAGCAGCTTACAGGGTTGTGGCTACACCTTC	CASSLQGCGYTF
TRBV6-5	TRBD1	TRBJ2-7	.	TGTGCCAGCAGTCCCTTAACAGGGGCGGGCTCCTACGAGCAGTACTTC	CASSPLTGAGSYEQYF
TRBV20-1	TRBD2	TRBJ2-5	.	TGCAGTTCGTCCGGGACTAATCAAGAGACCCAGTACTTC	CSSSGTNQETQYF
TRBV12-3/TRBV12-4	.	TRBJ2-3	.	TGTGCCAGCAGTTTAGAGGGCATGCACAGCAGGGATACGCAGTATTTT	CASSLEGMHSRDTQYF
TRBV28	TRBD1	TRBJ2-7	few	TGTGCCAGCAGTTTAATCCGGGACAGAGCCTACGAGCAGTACTTC	CASSLIRDRAYEQYF
TRBV5-6	.	TRBJ1-2	.	TGTGCCAGCAGTCTCTTGGACTATGGCTACACCTTC	CASSLLDYGYTF
TRBV7-3	.	TRBJ1-5	many	TGTGCCAGCAGCATCTCGGGGGGGAGCAATCAGCCCCAGCATTTT	CASSISGGSNQPQHF
TRBV6-1	.	TRBJ2-1	.	TGTGCCAGCAGTGAATCGAGAGACAATGAGCAGTTCTTC	CASSESRDNEQFF
TRBV9	TRBD2	TRBJ2-1	.	TGTGCCAGTAGCGTAGGGGGGACTAGAAATGAGCGGTTCTTC	CASSVGGTRNERFF
TRBV10-3	.	TRBJ2-6	few	TGTGCCATCAGTGAGTCAGGGGGAACGGGGGCCAACGTCCTGACTTTC	CAISESGGTGANVLTF
TRBV12-3/TRBV12-4	.	TRBJ2-5	.	TGTGCCAGCAGTGGTTTTTGGGTGGGAGAGACCCAGTACTTC	CASSGFWVGETQYF
TRBV12-3/TRBV12-4	.	TRBJ2-3	.	TGTGCCAGCAGTTTAATGCCCCCGGCGGATACGCAGTATTTT	CASSLMPPADTQYF
TRBV6-6	.	TRBJ2-4	few	TGTGCCAGCAGTTACTCAGACTCCCGGAACATTCAGTACTTC	CASSYSDSRNIQYF
TRBV11-2	TRBD2	TRBJ2-2	.	TGTGCCAGCAGCTTAGATAGGCCTAGCGGGATGAACACCGGGGAGCTGTTTTTT	CASSLDRPSGMNTGELFF
TRBV9	.	TRBJ1-1	few	TGTGCCAGCAGCGGGACAGCGAACACTGAAGCTTTCTTT	CASSGTANTEAFF
TRBV28	.	TRBJ2-2	.	TGTGCCAGCGGACTGAGGGACGGAGACACCGGGGAGCTGTTTTTT	CASGLRDGDTGELFF
TRBV20-1	TRBD2	TRBJ2-7	many	TGCAGTGCCCCGAGGGAAGCGGGGGTCACGGAAGAGCAGTACTTC	CSAPREAGVTEEQYF
TRBV18	.	TRBJ2-7	.	TGTGCCAACTCACCATCTAATCAAGAGCAGTACTTC	CANSPSNQEQYF
TRBV4-3	.	TRBJ1-1	.	TGCGCCAGCAGCCCCACGGGGCCGGATACTGAAGCTTTCTTT	CASSPTGPDTEAFF
TRBV7-2	.	TRBJ2-3	.	TGTGCCAGCAGCGGCGCCAGGCAAACGCAGTATTTT	CASSGARQTQYF
TRBV28	TRBD2	TRBJ2-2	.	TGTGCCAGCAGTCTACCTTTAGCGGGAGGGCGTACCGGGGAGCTGTTTTTT	CASSLPLAGGRTGELFF
TRBV25-1	.	TRBJ2-1	.	TGTGCCAGCAGTGGGTATCAGGTGGACGCCTACAATGAGCAGTTCTTC	CASSGYQVDAYNEQFF
TRBV10-3	TRBD2	TRBJ2-1	.	TGTGCCATCAACCTTAGCGGGGAAACTAATGAGCAGTTCTTC	CAINLSGETNEQFF
TRBV20-1	TRBD2	TRBJ2-3	.	TGCAGTGCTAGAGGGCCACAGCGGGAGGGCACAGATACGCAGTATTTT	CSARGPQREGTDTQYF